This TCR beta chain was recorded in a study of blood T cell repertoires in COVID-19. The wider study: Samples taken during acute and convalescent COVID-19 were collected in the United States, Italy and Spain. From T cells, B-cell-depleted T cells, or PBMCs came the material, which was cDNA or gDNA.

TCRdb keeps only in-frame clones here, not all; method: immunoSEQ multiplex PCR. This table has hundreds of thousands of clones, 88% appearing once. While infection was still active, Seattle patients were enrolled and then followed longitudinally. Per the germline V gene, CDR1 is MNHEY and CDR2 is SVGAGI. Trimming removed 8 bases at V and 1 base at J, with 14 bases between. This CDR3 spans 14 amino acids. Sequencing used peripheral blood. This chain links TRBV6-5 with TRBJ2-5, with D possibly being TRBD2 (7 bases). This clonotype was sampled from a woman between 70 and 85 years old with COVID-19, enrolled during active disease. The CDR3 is CASRRGGRQETQYF. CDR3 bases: TGTGCCAGCCGAAGGGGGGGGCGCCAAGAGACCCAGTACTTC.